The 30 T cell receptor beta chains below were found in one sample sequenced in a study of shared clonotypes between healthy human individuals. Sequenced by immunoSEQ multiplex PCR; TCRdb stores in-frame clones only, minus some. The sample carries more than 400,000 clones, 90% to 96% recorded once. Sequenced: naive CD4+ T cells sorted from blood. Subset given: CD45RA+ positively selected. Source of these receptors: a woman in her thirties in good health.

The rearrangement uses TRBV7-9 and TRBJ2-7; TRBD2 aligns across 7 bases. V lost 7 bases and J lost 6; bases outside the gene matches: 9. Per germline, CDR1 SEHNR and CDR2 FQNEAQ (reference sequence). CDR3 length equals 13 residues. The CDR3 protein is CASTTEAGSEQYF. The CDR3 nucleotides are TGTGCCAGCACCACTGAAGCGGGAAGCGAGCAGTACTTC.

The J gene is TRBJ1-1, the V gene TRBV19; D possibly corresponds to TRBD1 (5 bases). The CDR3 is made up of 15 amino acids. V gave up 6 bases and J gave up 6 bases, with 20 bases separating them. Germline V CDR1 and CDR2: LNHDA, SQIVND (reference sequence). The DNA of the CDR3 is TGTGCCAGTAGGCCCAGCGGGGGGGAGGTCGCTGAAGCTTTCTTT. Translation: CASRPSGGEVAEAFF.

V gene TRBV18 combines with J gene TRBJ2-7; 10 bases are shared with TRBD2. From germline, CDR1 is KGHSH and CDR2 LQKENI. J gave up 5 bases and V 4 bases, and 11 bases lay outside the gene matches. The CDR3 is 16 amino acids. In DNA, the CDR3 is TGTGCCAGCTCACGGGAACAGAGTCTAGCGGGAGACGAGCAGTACTTC. It encodes CASSREQSLAGDEQYF. Full variable domain (remainder filled in from reference TRBV18 and TRBJ2-7): NAGVMQNPRHLVRRRGQEARLRCSPMKGHSHVYWYRQLPEEGLKFMVYLQKENIIDESGMPKERFSAEFPKEGPSILRIQQVVRGDSAAYFCASSREQSLAGDEQYFGPGTRLTVT.

The V and J genes are TRBV5-1 and TRBJ2-7, with 9 nucleotides matching TRBD2. This CDR3 is built from 15 residues. Losses at the gene ends were 4 bases for V and 4 bases for J; bases not matched to a gene: 9. Per the germline V gene, CDR1 is SGHRS and CDR2 is YFSETQ. Written as DNA, the CDR3 is TGCGCCAGCAGCGGATATAGCGGGAGTTCATACGAGCAGTACTTC. Amino acids: CASSGYSGSSYEQYF. Combining the CDR3 with reference TRBV5-1 and TRBJ2-7 gives the whole variable domain KAGVTQTPRYLIKTRGQQVTLSCSPISGHRSVSWYQQTPGQGLQFLFEYFSETQRNKGNFPGRFSGRQFSNSRSEMNVSTLELGDSALYLCASSGYSGSSYEQYFGPGTRLTVT.

The chain recombines TRBV27 with TRBJ2-3; tentatively, D is TRBD1 (6 bases). Germline V lookup: CDR1 MNHEY, CDR2 SMNVEV (reference sequence). This CDR3 comprises 14 residues. Trimming cost V 5 bases and J 4 bases, with 13 bases left between them. CDR3 protein: CASSLGAAADTQYF. CDR3 coding DNA: TGTGCCAGCAGTCTGGGGGCAGCAGCAGATACGCAGTATTTT.

The V gene is TRBV28, the J gene TRBJ2-7; the D is unclear. The CDR3 has 12 amino acids. V dropped 4 bases and J dropped 3 bases, with 7 bases sitting between them. CDR1 is MDHEN and CDR2 is SYDVKM in the germline V gene. CDR3 in amino acids: CASSSVFYEQYF. The DNA for the CDR3 is TGTGCCAGCAGTTCGGTATTCTACGAGCAGTACTTC.

This chain joins TRBV5-1 and TRBJ1-1; D unclear. Deletions cut 5 bases from V and 1 base from J, with 9 bases between. This CDR3 has 13 amino acids. Germline V gene lookup returns CDR1 SGHRS and CDR2 YFSETQ. In DNA, the CDR3 is TGCGCCAGCAGAACAACAGAGAACACTGAAGCTTTCTTT. It translates to CASRTTENTEAFF.

The CDR3: CASSAVETGPREAQYF. In nucleotides, the CDR3 is TGTGCCAGCAGCGCCGTGGAGACAGGCCCCCGGGAGGCCCAGTACTTC. The chain combines TRBV9 with TRBJ2-5; tentatively, D is TRBD2 (7 bases). Germline CDR1 reads SGDLS; CDR2 reads YYNGEE. The CDR3 loop spans 16 amino acids. Trimming left V 3 bases short and J 9 bases short, with 24 bases between.

The rearrangement uses TRBV30 and TRBJ1-1; D is possibly TRBD1 (6 bases). V lost 8 bases to trimming and J lost 2 bases, with 15 bases between them. CDR1 GTSNPN and CDR2 SVGIG come from the germline V gene (reference sequence). This CDR3 contains 13 residues. For the CDR3, the DNA is TGTGCCGGCAAACTGACAGGAAACACTGAAGCTTTCTTT. It yields the protein CAGKLTGNTEAFF.

A remark on this clone: This sample also contains other DNA sequences that code for the same CDR3. The rearrangement uses TRBV28 and TRBJ2-1, with TRBD2 matching over 9 bases. CDR1 and CDR2 (germline): MDHEN, SYDVKM. The CDR3 is 15 amino acids. V shed 3 bases, J shed 2 bases, and the junction held 2 bases outside the gene matches. The CDR3 spells CASSLAGGAYNEQFF. The CDR3 DNA reads TGTGCCAGCAGTTTGGCGGGGGGGGCCTACAATGAGCAGTTCTTC.

V and J are TRBV29-1 and TRBJ2-5; D is unclear. The CDR3 is 12 residues long. V was trimmed by 5 bases and J by 3 bases, leaving 10 bases between them. Germline V gene data show CDR1 as SQVTM and CDR2 as ANQGSEA. The DNA for the CDR3 is TGCAGCGTTCTCCTTGCGGAAGAGACCCAGTACTTC. This codes for CSVLLAEETQYF.

The chain couples TRBV11-1 to TRBJ2-7, with 9 bases identical to TRBD2. This CDR3 contains 15 residues. CDR1 is SGHAT and CDR2 is FQDESV in the germline V gene (reference sequence). Germline trimming cut 1 base from V and 2 bases from J; bases unmatched to any gene: 3. CDR3 in DNA: TGTGCCAGCAGCTTAGTAGCGGGAGTTGCCTACGAGCAGTACTTC. This gives the protein CASSLVAGVAYEQYF.

This chain connects TRBV7-3 to TRBJ2-4, with D possibly matching TRBD2 (6 bases). The V end lost 5 bases, the J end lost 7 bases, and 18 bases lay between the germline ends. The CDR3 is 15 amino acids. Germline V lookup: CDR1 SGHTA, CDR2 FQGTGA. CDR3 bases: TGTGCCAGCAGCCTAGGAGGCGCGGGAACGAACATTCAGTACTTC. It translates to CASSLGGAGTNIQYF.

This chain joins TRBV28 and TRBJ2-5; tentative D call: TRBD1 (5 bases). The DNA end is more similar to TRBJ2-7, so the J call may be wrong. Germline CDR1 reads MDHEN; CDR2 reads SYDVKM. CDR3 length: 12 residues. CDR3 loop: CASSSGRYEQYF. The CDR3 region has the DNA TGTGCCAGCAGTTCAGGGCGCTACGAGCAGTACTTC.

This clone was picked up a small number of times. The J gene is TRBJ2-7, the V gene TRBV2; D gene uncertain. The CDR3 covers 12 residues. Trimming took off 8 bases at V and 2 bases at J, with 10 bases between the two ends. Per the germline V gene, CDR1 is SNHLY and CDR2 is FYNNEI. The CDR3 bases are TGTGCCAGCGGTCCGCTACCCTACGAGCAGTACTTC. Its protein is CASGPLPYEQYF.

The chain recombines TRBV2 with TRBJ1-1; 12 bases match TRBD1. Germline CDR1 is SNHLY and CDR2 is FYNNEI. The CDR3 covers 15 residues. The ends lost 5 bases at V and 4 bases at J; junction bases unmatched: 5. In DNA, the CDR3 is TGTGCCAGCAGTCCGGGACAGGGGGCGCCCACTGAAGCTTTCTTT. This codes for CASSPGQGAPTEAFF. Filled out from reference TRBV2 and TRBJ1-1, the complete variable domain reads EPEVTQTPSHQVTQMGQEVILRCVPISNHLYFYWYRQILGQKVEFLVSFYNNEISEKSEIFDDQFSVERPDGSNFTLKIRSTKLEDSAMYFCASSPGQGAPTEAFFGQGTRLTVV.

This sequence joins TRBV27 and TRBJ2-1, with D possibly being TRBD1 (5 bases). The CDR3 runs to 15 residues. V shed 2 bases and J shed 1 base, with 9 bases lying between them. The germline gives CDR1 MNHEY, CDR2 SMNVEV (reference sequence). The CDR3 coding sequence is TGTGCCAGCAGTTTAGACAGCCGATCCTACAATGAGCAGTTCTTC. Translated, it gives CASSLDSRSYNEQFF.

The chain joins TRBV6-5 to TRBJ2-1, with D unresolved. CDR1 and CDR2 (germline): MNHEY, SVGAGI. The V gene lost 7 bases and the J gene lost 9 bases, with 10 bases spanning the gap. The CDR3 has 11 residues. In nucleotides, the CDR3 is TGTGCCAGCAAGAACGGTGGTGAGCAGTTCTTC. The encoded protein is CASKNGGEQFF.

This rearrangement joins TRBV5-4 to TRBJ2-1; D gene uncertain. The CDR3 sequence is 15 residues long. The V end lost 1 base, the J end lost 1 base, and 9 bases lay between the germline ends. The germline CDR1 and CDR2 sequences are SGHNT and YYREEE (reference sequence). This CDR3 is CASSLMAASYNEQFF. The DNA of the CDR3 is TGTGCCAGCAGCTTGATGGCGGCATCCTACAATGAGCAGTTCTTC.

In this sample, this clone turned up once. Other DNA sequences of this sample code for an identical CDR3. The chain recombines TRBV5-1 with TRBJ2-5; D is possibly TRBD1 or TRBD2 (5 bases each). CDR3 size: 14 residues. The germline V gene has CDR1 SGHRS and CDR2 YFSETQ. V was clipped by 0 bases and J by 1 base, with 7 bases between them. The CDR3: CASSLVGGQETQYF. The CDR3 region has the DNA TGCGCCAGCAGCTTGGTTGGGGGCCAAGAGACCCAGTACTTC.

The chain combines TRBV7-6 with TRBJ1-6; D is ambiguous. The germline V and J ends were trimmed by 5 bases and 9 bases, with 14 bases remaining between them. Germline lookup yields CDR1 SGHVS and CDR2 FNYEAQ. This CDR3 comprises 14 residues. CDR3 protein: CASSATPTSSPLHF. The CDR3, as DNA: TGTGCCAGCAGCGCCACCCCCACTTCTTCACCCCTCCACTTT.

The gene calls are TRBV28 and TRBJ1-6, with 7 bases matching TRBD1. The CDR3 runs 16 residues. CDR1 and CDR2 from the germline V gene are MDHEN and SYDVKM. Trimming cost V 5 bases and J 6 bases; bases outside gene matches: 10. CDR3 bases: TGTGCCAGCAGTCCCGAGATAGGGGGCACTAATTCACCCCTCCACTTT. It encodes CASSPEIGGTNSPLHF. Complete variable domain (other parts from reference TRBV28 and TRBJ1-6): DVKVTQSSRYLVKRTGEKVFLECVQDMDHENMFWYRQDPGLGLRLIYFSYDVKMKEKGDIPEGYSVSREKKERFSLILESASTNQTSMYLCASSPEIGGTNSPLHFGNGTRLTVT.

The gene calls are TRBV10-3 and TRBJ2-5; 9 bases match TRBD1. J gave up 5 bases and V 6 bases, and 4 bases lay outside the gene matches. Germline V gene sequence: CDR1 ENHRY, CDR2 SYGVKD. The CDR3 runs 13 residues. This CDR3 reads CAIRTGGAETQYF. CDR3 nucleotides: TGTGCCATCAGAACAGGGGGCGCGGAGACCCAGTACTTC.

The rearrangement uses TRBV19 and TRBJ2-3; D possibly corresponds to TRBD1 (6 bases). V was shortened by 6 bases and J by 6 bases, with 19 bases between the two germline ends. Germline V lookup: CDR1 LNHDA, CDR2 SQIVND (reference sequence). The CDR3 loop spans 15 amino acids. The CDR3 nucleotides are TGTGCCAGTAGAGAGACAGGCGCAGGCTCGGATACGCAGTATTTT. Protein: CASRETGAGSDTQYF.

This clone was seen only once. This sequence joins TRBV7-9 and TRBJ2-7; 10 positions agree with TRBD2. The CDR3 totals 15 residues. Germline V gene sequence: CDR1 SEHNR, CDR2 FQNEAQ (reference sequence). The V segment lost 5 bases and the J segment 5 bases; nucleotides outside the gene matches: 9. The CDR3 bases are TGTGCCAGCAGCGCCCGACTAGCGGGTATCGACGAGCAGTACTTC. Its translation: CASSARLAGIDEQYF.

The gene calls are TRBV28 and TRBJ2-7; D is possibly TRBD1 (7 bases). Between the trimmed V and J ends, which lost 9 bases and 6 bases, there was a span of 15 bases. In germline, CDR1 is MDHEN, CDR2 SYDVKM. The CDR3 is made up of 12 amino acids. CDR3 residues: CASSGGFLEQYF. Here the CDR3 DNA reads TGTGCCAGTTCAGGGGGGTTCCTCGAGCAGTACTTC. The full variable domain, its missing parts supplied by reference TRBV28 and TRBJ2-7, is DVKVTQSSRYLVKRTGEKVFLECVQDMDHENMFWYRQDPGLGLRLIYFSYDVKMKEKGDIPEGYSVSREKKERFSLILESASTNQTSMYLCASSGGFLEQYFGPGTRLTVT.

The rearrangement joins TRBV7-2 to TRBJ2-1, with TRBD2 matching 11 bases. Trimming removed 4 bases from V and 4 bases from J; junction bases left unmatched: 6. CDR1 is SGHTA and CDR2 is FQGNSA in the germline V gene. This CDR3 is built from 16 residues. CDR3 protein: CASSSGGTSGYNEQFF. CDR3 sequence (DNA): TGTGCCAGCAGCTCGGGGGGGACTAGCGGTTACAATGAGCAGTTCTTC.

This rearrangement joins TRBV10-1 to TRBJ2-7; D is undetermined. V lost 5 bases and J lost 0, with 11 bases in between. The CDR3 contains 14 residues. The germline CDR1 and CDR2 sequences are WNHNN and SYGVQD (reference sequence). CDR3 in amino acids: CASSPPGSSYEQYF. The CDR3 nucleotides read TGCGCCAGCAGTCCGCCCGGCAGCTCCTACGAGCAGTACTTC.

DNA of the CDR3: TGTGCCAGTAGGAGGACAGGGGGGAGCAACGAGCAGTTCTTC. Its translation: CASRRTGGSNEQFF. V is TRBV19 and J is TRBJ2-1; 10 nucleotides match TRBD1. V shed 6 bases and J 10 bases; nucleotides not matched to a gene: 9. Germline V gives CDR1 LNHDA, CDR2 SQIVND (reference sequence). The CDR3 runs to 14 residues.

The chain is built from TRBV19 and TRBJ1-5; 9 bases are a match to TRBD1. The germline gives CDR1 LNHDA, CDR2 SQIVND (reference sequence). Trimming cost V 6 bases and J 5 bases; bases outside gene matches: 8. This CDR3 is 15 amino acids long. The CDR3 spells CASSRTGVGDQPQHF. CDR3 DNA: TGTGCCAGTAGCAGGACAGGGGTTGGCGATCAGCCCCAGCATTTT. Full variable domain (missing parts from reference TRBV19 and TRBJ1-5): DGGITQSPKYLFRKEGQNVTLSCEQNLNHDAMYWYRQDPGQGLRLIYYSQIVNDFQKGDIAEGYSVSREKKESFPLTVTSAQKNPTAFYLCASSRTGVGDQPQHFGDGTRLSIL.